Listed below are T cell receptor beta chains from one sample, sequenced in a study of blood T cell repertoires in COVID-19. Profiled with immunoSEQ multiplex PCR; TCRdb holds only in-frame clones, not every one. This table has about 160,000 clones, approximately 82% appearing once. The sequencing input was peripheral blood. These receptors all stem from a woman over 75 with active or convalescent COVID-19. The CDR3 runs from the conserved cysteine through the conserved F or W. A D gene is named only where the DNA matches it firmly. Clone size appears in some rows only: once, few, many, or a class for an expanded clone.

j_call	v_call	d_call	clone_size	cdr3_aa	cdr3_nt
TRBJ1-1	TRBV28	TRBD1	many	CASSVRDREAFF	TGTGCCAGCAGTGTCCGGGACAGAGAAGCTTTCTTT
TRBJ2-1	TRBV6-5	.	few	CASSYSTGYNEQFF	TGTGCCAGCAGTTACTCGACGGGTTACAATGAGCAGTTCTTC
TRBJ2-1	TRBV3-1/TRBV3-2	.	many	CASSQYSANNEQFF	TGTGCCAGCAGCCAATATTCCGCGAACAATGAGCAGTTCTTC
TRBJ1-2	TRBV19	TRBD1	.	CASSATGDLYGYTF	TGTGCCAGTAGTGCGACAGGGGACCTCTATGGCTACACCTTC
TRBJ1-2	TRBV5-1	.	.	CASRLEGGSFGYTF	TGCGCCAGCAGATTAGAGGGTGGTTCTTTTGGCTACACCTTC
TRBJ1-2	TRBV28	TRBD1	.	CASRETGVSGYTF	TGTGCCAGCAGGGAAACAGGGGTTAGTGGCTACACCTTC
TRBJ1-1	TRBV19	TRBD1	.	CASEDRANTEAFF	TGTGCCAGTGAAGACAGGGCGAACACTGAAGCTTTCTTT
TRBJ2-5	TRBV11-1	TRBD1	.	CASSWGQGQTQYF	TGTGCCAGCAGCTGGGGACAGGGTCAGACCCAGTACTTC
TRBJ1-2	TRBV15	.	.	CATSSRPGGIYGYTF	TGTGCCACCAGCTCCAGGCCGGGGGGAATCTATGGCTACACCTTC
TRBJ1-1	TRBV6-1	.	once	CASSEPGKNTEAFF	TGTGCCAGCAGTGAACCAGGAAAAAACACTGAAGCTTTCTTT
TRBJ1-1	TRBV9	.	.	CASSVEGTSTVEAFF	TGTGCCAGCAGCGTAGAGGGGACATCGACGGTTGAAGCTTTCTTT
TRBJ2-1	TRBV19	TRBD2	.	CASRDSGRGSYNEQFF	TGTGCCAGTAGGGATAGCGGGAGAGGTTCCTACAATGAGCAGTTCTTC
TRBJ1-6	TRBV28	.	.	CASSPIRAPLHF	TGTGCCAGCAGTCCTATCAGGGCCCCCCTCCACTTT
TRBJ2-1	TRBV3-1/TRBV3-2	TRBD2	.	CASSQFLAGVDEQFF	TGTGCCAGCAGCCAGTTTTTAGCGGGAGTGGATGAGCAGTTCTTC
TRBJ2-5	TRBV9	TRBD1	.	CASSGTGGLETQYF	TGTGCCAGCAGCGGAACAGGGGGGCTGGAGACCCAGTACTTC
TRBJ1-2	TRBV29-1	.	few	CSVEDRHRASGYTF	TGCAGCGTTGAAGATCGACACCGAGCCTCGGGCTACACCTTC
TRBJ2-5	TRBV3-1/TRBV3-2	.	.	CASSQRSGGSETQYF	TGTGCCAGCAGCCAACGGAGCGGAGGGTCGGAGACCCAGTACTTC
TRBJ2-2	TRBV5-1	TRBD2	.	CASSRGTTTNTGELFF	TGCGCCAGCAGCCGTGGGACTACCACTAACACCGGGGAGCTGTTTTTT
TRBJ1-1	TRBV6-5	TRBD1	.	CASRRQGSEAFF	TGTGCCAGCAGAAGACAGGGGTCTGAAGCTTTCTTT
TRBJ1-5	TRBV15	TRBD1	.	CATSRLKQGAGNQPQHF	TGTGCCACCAGCAGACTGAAACAGGGGGCAGGCAATCAGCCCCAGCATTTT
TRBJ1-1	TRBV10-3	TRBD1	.	CAISDRTGDTEAFF	TGTGCCATCAGTGACCGGACAGGGGACACTGAAGCTTTCTTT
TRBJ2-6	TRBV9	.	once	CASSVALDIRSGANVLTF	TGTGCCAGCAGCGTAGCTCTGGACATCCGCTCTGGGGCCAACGTCCTGACTTTC
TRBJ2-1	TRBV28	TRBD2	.	CASWASGKGEQFF	TGTGCCAGCTGGGCTAGCGGGAAGGGTGAGCAGTTCTTC
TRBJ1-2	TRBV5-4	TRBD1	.	CASSLARGQDRNYGYTF	TGTGCCAGCAGCTTGGCCAGGGGACAGGACAGAAACTATGGCTACACCTTC
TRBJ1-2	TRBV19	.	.	CASSIEGGYGYTF	TGTGCCAGTAGTATCGAGGGCGGCTATGGCTACACCTTC
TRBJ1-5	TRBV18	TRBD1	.	CASSPGQGNQPQHF	TGTGCCAGCTCCCCGGGACAGGGCAATCAGCCCCAGCATTTT
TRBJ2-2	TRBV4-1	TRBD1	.	CASSQEGTGGVTGELFF	TGCGCCAGCAGCCAAGAGGGGACAGGGGGTGTCACCGGGGAGCTGTTTTTT
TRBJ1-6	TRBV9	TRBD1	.	CASSLQGANSPLHF	TGTGCCAGCAGCCTACAGGGGGCCAATTCACCCCTCCACTTT
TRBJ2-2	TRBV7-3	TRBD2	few	CASSSTSGAGELFF	TGTGCCAGCAGCTCTACTAGCGGTGCCGGGGAGCTGTTTTTT
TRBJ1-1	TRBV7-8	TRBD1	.	CASSPTGAGLATEAFF	TGTGCCAGCAGCCCCACAGGGGCAGGGCTCGCCACTGAAGCTTTCTTT
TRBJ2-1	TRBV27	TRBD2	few	CATEQAGGPGNEQFF	TGTGCCACCGAGCAGGCGGGAGGGCCCGGCAATGAGCAGTTCTTC
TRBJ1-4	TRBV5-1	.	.	CASSLVGGGEKLFF	TGCGCCAGCAGCTTGGTTGGCGGAGGCGAAAAACTGTTTTTT
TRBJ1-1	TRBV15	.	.	CATSRDRGVGTEAFF	TGTGCCACCAGCAGAGACAGGGGAGTAGGCACTGAAGCTTTCTTT
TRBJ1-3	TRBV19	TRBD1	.	CASSSGQAGGNTIYF	TGTGCCAGTAGTTCCGGACAGGCGGGTGGAAACACCATATATTTT